The rows below give T cell receptor beta chains drawn from one sample of a study of T cell repertoires in cytomegalovirus infection. Each CDR3 protein gets one entry after TCRdb re-called the reads with MiXCR. The sample holds about 60,000 distinct CDR3 sequences, around 34% seen once. Their target antigens are unknown. Material for sequencing was PBMCs, sequenced either directly or after in vitro stimulation (not recorded which). These receptors originate from a human donor in good health (CMV status not recorded). Some clones in this sample may be carry-over from other donors' samples. Each CDR3 is given without its conserved first and last residue.

>TRBV11-2|TRBJ2-3
ASRGQRSTDTQY
>TRBV11-2|TRBJ2-1
ASSLERGPYNEQF
>TRBV6-1|TRBJ2-7
ASGPATGVPYEQY
>TRBV28|TRBJ1-5
ASSSPGQGNQPQH
>TRBV7-2|TRBJ1-3
ASSLSGNTIY
>TRBV12-3/TRBV12-4|TRBJ2-3
ASRLTSGTTDTQY
>TRBV10-3|TRBJ2-1
AISESTLGEQF
>TRBV11-2|TRBJ2-3
ASSLVAGQGVDTQY
>TRBV7-3|TRBJ1-1
ASSLGGLRAF
>TRBV12-3/TRBV12-4|TRBJ1-4
ASSFPGNEKLF
>TRBV4-1|TRBJ2-7
ASSQQMTGTYEQY